This TCR beta chain appears in the sequencing data of a study of breast tumors, draining lymph nodes, adjacent tissues. General observations from the study: That most tumor T cells come from lymph nodes remained unproven. Luminal-like breast cancer showed significantly higher tumor–nontumor repertoire similarity than basal-like.

Axillary draining lymph nodes of breast cancer patients supplied the node samples. Deletions cut 3 bases from V and 0 bases from J, with 9 bases between. The germline V gene encodes CDR1 DFQATT and CDR2 SNEGSKA (reference sequence). The length of the CDR3 is 15 residues. This clonotype was picked up many times. Its target is unknown. TCRdb recomputed calls from the multiplex PCR reads with MiXCR, one row per CDR3 protein. In the table there are roughly 120,000 distinct CDR3 sequences, 20% of which are singletons. Specimen: axillary lymph node tissue. The J gene is TRBJ2-6, the V gene TRBV20-1; the D is unclear. This clonotype was obtained from a female donor with breast cancer. Some clones in this sample may be carry-over from other donors' samples. CDR3 nucleotides: TGCAGTGCTAGGGCCAGCCTCTCTGGGGCCAACGTCCTGACTTTC. Protein product: CSARASLSGANVLTF.